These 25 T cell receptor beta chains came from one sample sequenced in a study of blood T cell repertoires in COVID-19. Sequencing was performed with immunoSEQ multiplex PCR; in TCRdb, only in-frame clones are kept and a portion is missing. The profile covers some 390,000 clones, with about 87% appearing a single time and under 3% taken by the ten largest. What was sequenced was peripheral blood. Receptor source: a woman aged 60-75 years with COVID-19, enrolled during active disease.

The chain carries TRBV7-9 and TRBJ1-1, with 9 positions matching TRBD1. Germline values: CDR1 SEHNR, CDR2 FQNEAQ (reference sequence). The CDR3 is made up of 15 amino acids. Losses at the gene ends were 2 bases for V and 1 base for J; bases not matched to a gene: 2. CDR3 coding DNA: TGTGCCAGCAGCTTACAGACAGGGGGGAACACTGAAGCTTTCTTT. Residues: CASSLQTGGNTEAFF.

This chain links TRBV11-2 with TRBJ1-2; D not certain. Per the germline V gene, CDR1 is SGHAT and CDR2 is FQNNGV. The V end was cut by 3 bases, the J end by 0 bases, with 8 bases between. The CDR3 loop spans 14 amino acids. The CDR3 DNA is TGTGCCAGCAGCTTGAGTTCTTCTAACTATGGCTACACCTTC. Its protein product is CASSLSSSNYGYTF.

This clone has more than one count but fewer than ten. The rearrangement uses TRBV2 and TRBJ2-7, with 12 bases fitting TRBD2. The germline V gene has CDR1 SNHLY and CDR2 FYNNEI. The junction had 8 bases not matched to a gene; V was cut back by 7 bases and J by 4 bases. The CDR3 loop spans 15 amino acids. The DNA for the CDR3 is TGTGCCAGCAAAAAACTAGCGGGGGGATTATACGAGCAGTACTTC. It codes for CASKKLAGGLYEQYF.

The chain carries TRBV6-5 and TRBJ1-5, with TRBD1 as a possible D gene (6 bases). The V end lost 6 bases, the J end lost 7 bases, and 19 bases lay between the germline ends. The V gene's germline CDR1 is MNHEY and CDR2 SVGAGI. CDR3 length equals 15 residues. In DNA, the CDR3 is TGTGCCAGCAGCTATACCACAGGGACCGACCAGCCCCAGCATTTT. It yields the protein CASSYTTGTDQPQHF.

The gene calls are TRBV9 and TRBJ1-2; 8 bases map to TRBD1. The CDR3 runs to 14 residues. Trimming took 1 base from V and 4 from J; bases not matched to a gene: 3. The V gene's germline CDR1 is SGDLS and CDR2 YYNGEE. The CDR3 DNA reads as TGTGCCAGCAGCGTAATGCAGGGGGCCTATGGCTACACCTTC. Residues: CASSVMQGAYGYTF.

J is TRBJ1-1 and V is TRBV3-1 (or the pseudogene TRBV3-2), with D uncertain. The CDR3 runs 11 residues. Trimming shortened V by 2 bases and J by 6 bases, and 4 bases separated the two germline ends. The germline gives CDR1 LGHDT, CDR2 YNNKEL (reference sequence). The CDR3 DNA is TGTGCCAGCAGCCAACAGGCTGAAGCTTTCTTT. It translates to CASSQQAEAFF.

DNA of the CDR3: TGTGCCAGCAGCCCAAGGACTAGCTTCACAGATACGCAGTATTTT. This codes for CASSPRTSFTDTQYF. V usage is TRBV3-1 (or the pseudogene TRBV3-2) and J usage is TRBJ2-3; 8 nucleotides agree with TRBD2. This CDR3 spans 15 amino acids. With V trimmed by 4 bases and J by 2 bases, 5 bases remained unmatched. Germline loops: CDR1 LGHDT, CDR2 YNNKEL (reference sequence).

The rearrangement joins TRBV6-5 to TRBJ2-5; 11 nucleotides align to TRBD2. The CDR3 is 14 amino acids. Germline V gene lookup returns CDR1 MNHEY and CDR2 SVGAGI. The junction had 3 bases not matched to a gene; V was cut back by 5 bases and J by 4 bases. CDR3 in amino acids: CASSPGTSGETQYF. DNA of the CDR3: TGTGCCAGCAGTCCAGGGACTAGCGGAGAGACCCAGTACTTC.

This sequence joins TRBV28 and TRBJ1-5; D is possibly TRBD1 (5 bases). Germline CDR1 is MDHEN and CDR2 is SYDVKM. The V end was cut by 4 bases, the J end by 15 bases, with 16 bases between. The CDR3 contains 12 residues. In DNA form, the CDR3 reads TGTGCCAGCAGTTCACCACAGGTCCTCCGGCATTTT. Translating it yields CASSSPQVLRHF.

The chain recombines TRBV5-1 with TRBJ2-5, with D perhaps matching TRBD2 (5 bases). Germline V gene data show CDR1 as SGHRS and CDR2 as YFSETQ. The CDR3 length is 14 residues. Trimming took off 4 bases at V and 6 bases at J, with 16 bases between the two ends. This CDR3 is CASSLMHGEQTQYF. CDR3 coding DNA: TGCGCCAGCAGCCTCATGCACGGGGAGCAGACCCAGTACTTC.

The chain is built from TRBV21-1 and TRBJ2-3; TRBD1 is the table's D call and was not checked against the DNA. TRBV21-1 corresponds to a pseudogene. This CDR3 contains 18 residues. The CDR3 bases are TGTGCCAGCATCCTGGGGGACAGGATCAGACATAGCACAGATACGCAGTATTTT. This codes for CASILGDRIRHSTDTQYF.

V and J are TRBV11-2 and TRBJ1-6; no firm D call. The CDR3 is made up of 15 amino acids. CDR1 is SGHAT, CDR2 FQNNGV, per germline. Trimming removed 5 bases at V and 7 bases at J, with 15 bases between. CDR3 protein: CASSPVVSMNSPLHF. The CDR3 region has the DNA TGTGCCAGCAGCCCGGTGGTTTCTATGAATTCACCCCTCCACTTT.

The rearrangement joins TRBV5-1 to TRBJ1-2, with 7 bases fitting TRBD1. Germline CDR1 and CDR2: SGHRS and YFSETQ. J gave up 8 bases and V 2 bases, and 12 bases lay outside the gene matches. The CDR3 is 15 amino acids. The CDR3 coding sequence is TGCGCCAGCAGCTTCCCGACGGAGGGGGCAGGAGGCTACACCTTC. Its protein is CASSFPTEGAGGYTF. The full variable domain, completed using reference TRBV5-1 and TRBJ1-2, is KAGVTQTPRYLIKTRGQQVTLSCSPISGHRSVSWYQQTPGQGLQFLFEYFSETQRNKGNFPGRFSGRQFSNSRSEMNVSTLELGDSALYLCASSFPTEGAGGYTFGSGTRLTVV.

CDR3 residues: CASSRGGRTYEQYF. The CDR3 DNA reads TGTGCCAGCAGCCGAGGGGGCAGGACCTACGAGCAGTACTTC. The V call is TRBV5-8, the J call TRBJ2-7; 7 positions match TRBD1. This CDR3 region has 14 residues. Germline loops: CDR1 SGHTS, CDR2 YDEGEE. The V segment lost 4 bases and the J segment 2 bases; nucleotides outside the gene matches: 6.

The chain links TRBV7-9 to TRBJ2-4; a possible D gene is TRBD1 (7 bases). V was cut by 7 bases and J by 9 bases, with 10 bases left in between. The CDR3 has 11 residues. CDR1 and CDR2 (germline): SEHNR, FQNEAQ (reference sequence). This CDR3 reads CASTQGGIQYF. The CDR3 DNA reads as TGTGCCAGCACCCAGGGGGGCATTCAGTACTTC.

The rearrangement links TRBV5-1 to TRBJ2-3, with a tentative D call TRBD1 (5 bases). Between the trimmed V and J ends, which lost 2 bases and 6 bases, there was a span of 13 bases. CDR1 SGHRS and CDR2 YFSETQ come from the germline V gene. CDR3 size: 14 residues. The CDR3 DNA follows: TGCGCCAGCAGCTTTAGGGGCTCTGTCGATACGCAGTATTTT. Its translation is CASSFRGSVDTQYF.

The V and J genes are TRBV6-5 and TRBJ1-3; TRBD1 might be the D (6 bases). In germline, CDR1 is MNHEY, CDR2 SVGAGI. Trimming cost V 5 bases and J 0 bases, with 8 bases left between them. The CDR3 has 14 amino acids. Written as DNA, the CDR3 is TGTGCCAGCAGTCCGACAGGCTCTGGAAACACCATATATTTT. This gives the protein CASSPTGSGNTIYF.

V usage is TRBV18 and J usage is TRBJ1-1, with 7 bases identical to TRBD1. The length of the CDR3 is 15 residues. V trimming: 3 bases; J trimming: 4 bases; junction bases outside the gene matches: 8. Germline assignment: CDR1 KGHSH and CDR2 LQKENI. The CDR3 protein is CASSPQIGGSTEAFF. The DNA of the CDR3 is TGTGCCAGCTCACCTCAGATAGGGGGCAGCACTGAAGCTTTCTTT.

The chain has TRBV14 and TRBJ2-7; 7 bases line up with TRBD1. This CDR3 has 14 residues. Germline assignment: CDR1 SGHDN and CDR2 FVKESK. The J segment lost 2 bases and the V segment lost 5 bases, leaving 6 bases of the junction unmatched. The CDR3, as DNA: TGTGCCAGCAGCAGATGGACAGGCCCCTACGAGCAGTACTTC. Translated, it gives CASSRWTGPYEQYF.

This chain's CDR3 is CASSERDLQPQHF. Written as DNA, the CDR3 is TGTGCCAGCAGTGAGCGGGACCTACAGCCCCAGCATTTT. V is TRBV2 and J is TRBJ1-5; the D gene is possibly TRBD1 (5 bases). Trimming left V 3 bases short and J 7 bases short, with 10 bases between. Per the germline V gene, CDR1 is SNHLY and CDR2 is FYNNEI. This CDR3 contains 13 residues.

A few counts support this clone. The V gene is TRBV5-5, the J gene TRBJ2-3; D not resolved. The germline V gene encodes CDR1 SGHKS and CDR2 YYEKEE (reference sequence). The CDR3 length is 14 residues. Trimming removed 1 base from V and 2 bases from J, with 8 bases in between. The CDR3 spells CASSLPRNTDTQYF. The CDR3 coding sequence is TGTGCCAGCAGCTTGCCCAGAAACACAGATACGCAGTATTTT. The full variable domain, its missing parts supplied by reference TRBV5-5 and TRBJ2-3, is DAGVTQSPTHLIKTRGQQVTLRCSPISGHKSVSWYQQVLGQGPQFIFQYYEKEERGRGNFPDRFSARQFPNYSSELNVNALLLGDSALYLCASSLPRNTDTQYFGPGTRLTVL.

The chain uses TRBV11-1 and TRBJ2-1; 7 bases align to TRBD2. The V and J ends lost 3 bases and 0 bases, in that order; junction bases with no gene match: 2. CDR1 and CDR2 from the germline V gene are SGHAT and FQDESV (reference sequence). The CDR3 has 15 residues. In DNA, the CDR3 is TGTGCCAGCAGCTTCGGGGGGAGCTCCTACAATGAGCAGTTCTTC. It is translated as CASSFGGSSYNEQFF. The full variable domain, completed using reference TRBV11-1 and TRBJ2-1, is EAEVAQSPRYKITEKSQAVAFWCDPISGHATLYWYRQILGQGPELLVQFQDESVVDDSQLPKDRFSAERLKGVDSTLKIQPAELGDSAMYLCASSFGGSSYNEQFFGPGTRLTVL.

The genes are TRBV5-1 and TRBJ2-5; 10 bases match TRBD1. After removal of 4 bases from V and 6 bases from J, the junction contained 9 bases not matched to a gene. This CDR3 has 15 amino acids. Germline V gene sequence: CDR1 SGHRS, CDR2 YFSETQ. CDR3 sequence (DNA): TGCGCCAGCAGCGCTGAGGGACAGGGGAAACAGACCCAGTACTTC. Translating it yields CASSAEGQGKQTQYF.

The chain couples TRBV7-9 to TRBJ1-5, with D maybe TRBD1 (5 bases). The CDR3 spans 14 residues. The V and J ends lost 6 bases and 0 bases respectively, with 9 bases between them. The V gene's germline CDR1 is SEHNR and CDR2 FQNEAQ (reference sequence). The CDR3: CASSYQGSNQPQHF. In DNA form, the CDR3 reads TGTGCCAGCAGTTACCAGGGTAGCAATCAGCCCCAGCATTTT.

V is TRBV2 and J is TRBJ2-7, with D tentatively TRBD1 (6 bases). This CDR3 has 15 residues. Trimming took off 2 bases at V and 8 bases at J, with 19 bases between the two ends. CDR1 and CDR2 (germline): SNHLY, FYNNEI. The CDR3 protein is CASSEIRDTKVQQYF. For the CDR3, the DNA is TGTGCCAGCAGTGAAATTAGGGACACTAAAGTGCAGCAGTACTTC.